Presented here are 2 T cell receptor beta chains from one specimen sequenced in a study of cytomegalovirus exposure and HLA in healthy donors (TCRdb year 2017). The library was produced with the immunoSEQ multiplex PCR assay. For the multiplex PCR, a mixture combining 60 forward primers for TCR Vbeta segments and 13 reverse primers for TCR Jbeta segments was used. TCRdb's version of the immuneACCESS table is confined to in-frame rearrangements and falls short of the full clone set. An unresolved V gene accounts for under half of the shortfall where checked; the remainder is of unknown origin. This sample's table contains around 200,000 clones. Roughly 1.1% of the sample goes to the ten largest clones. The source material was PBMCs. Every receptor here comes from a girl aged 2 to 10 in good health and CMV-seropositive.

V is TRBV5-1 and J is TRBJ2-2; D call uncertain. Germline V gives CDR1 SGHRS, CDR2 YFSETQ. This CDR3 is built from 13 residues. V was pared by 0 bases and J by 4 bases, with 4 bases between. CDR3 protein: CASSLAGTGELFF. CDR3 DNA sequence: TGCGCCAGCAGCTTGGCGGGCACCGGGGAGCTGTTTTTT.

This chain uses TRBV6-5 with TRBJ1-2; 7 bases are shared with TRBD1. The CDR3 totals 15 residues. V shed 1 base and J 6 bases; nucleotides not matched to a gene: 8. From germline, CDR1 is MNHEY and CDR2 SVGAGI. The CDR3: CASSYWQGEWDGYTF. In nucleotides, the CDR3 is TGTGCCAGCAGTTACTGGCAGGGGGAATGGGATGGCTACACCTTC.